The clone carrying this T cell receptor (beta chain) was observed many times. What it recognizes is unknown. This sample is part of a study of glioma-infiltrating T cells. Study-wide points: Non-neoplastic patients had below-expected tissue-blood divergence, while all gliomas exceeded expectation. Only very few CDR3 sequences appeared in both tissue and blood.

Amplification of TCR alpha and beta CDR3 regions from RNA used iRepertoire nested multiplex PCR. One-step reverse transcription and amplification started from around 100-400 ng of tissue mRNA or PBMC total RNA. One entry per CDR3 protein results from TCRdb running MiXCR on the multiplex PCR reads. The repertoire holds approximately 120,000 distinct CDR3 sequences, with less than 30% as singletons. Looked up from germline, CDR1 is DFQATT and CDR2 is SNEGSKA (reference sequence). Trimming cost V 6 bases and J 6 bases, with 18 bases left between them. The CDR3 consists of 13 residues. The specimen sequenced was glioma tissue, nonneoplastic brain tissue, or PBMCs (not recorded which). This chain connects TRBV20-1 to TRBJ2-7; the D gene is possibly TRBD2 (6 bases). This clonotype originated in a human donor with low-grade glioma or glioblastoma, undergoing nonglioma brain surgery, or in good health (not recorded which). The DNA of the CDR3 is TGCAGTGCGGCTTCCGGGGCCGGGGGCGAGCAGTACTTC. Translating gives CSAASGAGGEQYF.